The present TCR beta chain was sequenced within a study of T cell responses to AZD1222 COVID-19 vaccine. A remark on this clone: The sample holds other DNA sequences that translate to the same CDR3.

Some clones are missing from TCRdb's copy, which holds only in-frame ones; the method was immunoSEQ multiplex PCR. The table includes 180,000 or so clones, roughly 94% detected once. Trimming removed 7 bases at V and 5 bases at J, with 14 bases between. The CDR3 is made up of 13 amino acids. The J gene is TRBJ1-1, the V gene TRBV12-3 or TRBV12-4, with D perhaps matching TRBD1 (6 bases). The input for sequencing was peripheral blood, taken 28 days after the second AZD1222 dose. The receptor was derived from an adult who received the AZD1222 COVID-19 vaccine. In nucleotides, the CDR3 is TGTGCCAGCACACAGGGAGGTAATACTGAAGCTTTCTTT. This sequence encodes CASTQGGNTEAFF.